Below, 13 T cell receptor beta chains from the same sample are listed, as sequenced in a study of cytomegalovirus exposure and HLA in healthy donors. Data came from immunoSEQ multiplex PCR; TCRdb stores just in-frame clones and leaves some out. The table includes 90,000 to 120,000 clones, around 85% detected once. Sequenced: PBMCs. These receptors were obtained from a woman in her late teens or twenties in good health and CMV-seronegative.

This chain connects TRBV11-3 to TRBJ2-5; 10 bases match TRBD1. Germline lookup yields CDR1 SGHNT and CDR2 YENEEA. The CDR3 loop spans 15 amino acids. Losses at the gene ends were 5 bases for V and 5 bases for J; bases not matched to a gene: 8. The CDR3 loop is CASSPGTGEGETQYF. CDR3 nucleotide sequence: TGTGCCAGCAGCCCGGGGACAGGGGAGGGGGAGACCCAGTACTTC.

The J gene is TRBJ2-3, the V gene TRBV6-5; 14 bases are a match to TRBD2. The CDR3 covers 15 residues. From germline, CDR1 is MNHEY and CDR2 SVGAGI. Unmatched junction bases numbered 8, after V lost 9 bases and J lost 6 bases. In DNA, the CDR3 is TGTGCCAGTTATAGACTAGCGGGGGGGAGGGATACGCAGTATTTT. Translation gives CASYRLAGGRDTQYF.

The chain joins TRBV6-1 to TRBJ2-7; 7 nucleotides line up with TRBD1. V trimming: 4 bases; J trimming: 0 bases; junction bases outside the gene matches: 12. The CDR3 runs 17 residues. Germline CDR1 and CDR2: MNHNS and SASEGT. The CDR3 DNA reads TGTGCCAGCAGTGCACTACCCCTACGACAGGGCTCCTACGAGCAGTACTTC. Protein sequence: CASSALPLRQGSYEQYF.

V usage is TRBV18 and J usage is TRBJ2-1; 9 nucleotides agree with TRBD1. The CDR3 totals 16 residues. Germline loops: CDR1 KGHSH, CDR2 LQKENI. Losses at the gene ends were 3 bases for V and 7 bases for J; bases not matched to a gene: 10. This chain's CDR3 is CASSPRQGGDRNEQFF. The CDR3 coding sequence is TGTGCCAGCTCACCTCGACAGGGGGGAGATAGGAATGAGCAGTTCTTC.

The chain recombines TRBV4-1 with TRBJ2-3, with D tentatively TRBD1 (6 bases). CDR1 is MGHRA, CDR2 YSYEKL, per germline. Deletions cut 8 bases from V and 4 bases from J, with 13 bases between. CDR3 length: 13 amino acids. Written as DNA, the CDR3 is TGCGCCAGCGCGCCAGGGGTTGCAGATACGCAGTATTTT. This gives the protein CASAPGVADTQYF.

The rearrangement uses TRBV13 and TRBJ2-7; 7 bases are a match to TRBD2. The CDR3 is made up of 15 amino acids. Germline V gives CDR1 PRHDT, CDR2 FYEKMQ (reference sequence). V lost 5 bases to trimming and J lost 2 bases; unmatched junction nucleotides: 9. The CDR3 protein is CASSPAGTSTYEQYF. CDR3 nucleotide sequence: TGTGCCAGCAGCCCAGCGGGGACGAGTACCTACGAGCAGTACTTC.

The J gene is TRBJ1-2, the V gene TRBV30, with 8 bases identical to TRBD1. Germline V gene sequence: CDR1 GTSNPN, CDR2 SVGIG (reference sequence). The trim removed 3 bases at V and 4 bases at J, leaving 10 bases unmatched. The CDR3 contains 15 residues. The CDR3 sequence: CAWRARGQRGYGYTF. Here the CDR3 DNA reads TGTGCCTGGAGGGCCAGGGGGCAGAGGGGCTATGGCTACACCTTC.

The chain uses TRBV19 and TRBJ2-2, with 14 bases aligning to TRBD2. The V segment lost 4 bases and the J segment 1 base; nucleotides outside the gene matches: 11. CDR3 size: 20 residues. Germline CDR1 LNHDA, CDR2 SQIVND (reference sequence). The CDR3 is CASSNRLAGGLEMNTGELFF. DNA of the CDR3: TGTGCCAGTAGTAACCGACTAGCGGGGGGGCTTGAGATGAACACCGGGGAGCTGTTTTTT.

The CDR3 bases are TGTGCCAGCAGTGACCCACCTCCGGGAGGACCCTATGGCTACACCTTC. Translated: CASSDPPPGGPYGYTF. The V and J genes are TRBV2 and TRBJ1-2; D is undetermined. Germline V gene lookup returns CDR1 SNHLY and CDR2 FYNNEI. The CDR3 totals 16 residues. The ends were cut back, 3 bases at V and 4 bases at J, with 18 bases in the middle.

The rearrangement uses TRBV7-6 and TRBJ1-5; D gene ambiguous. The germline V gene has CDR1 SGHVS and CDR2 FNYEAQ. Trimming removed 1 base from V and 4 bases from J, with 11 bases in between. The CDR3 has 15 residues. The CDR3 loop is CASSLGRGANQPQHF. The CDR3 DNA sequence: TGTGCCAGCAGCTTAGGTCGGGGAGCGAATCAGCCCCAGCATTTT.

This rearrangement joins TRBV4-1 to TRBJ2-2; maybe TRBD1 (5 bases). The germline V gene encodes CDR1 MGHRA and CDR2 YSYEKL. V was cut by 1 base and J by 2 bases, with 11 bases left in between. This CDR3 has 16 residues. The DNA for the CDR3 is TGCGCCAGCAGCCAAGTGGCAGGGTCCAACACCGGGGAGCTGTTTTTT. It translates to CASSQVAGSNTGELFF.

The gene calls are TRBV7-8 and TRBJ2-2; 9 bases agree with TRBD2. The V and J ends lost 2 bases and 4 bases, in that order; junction bases with no gene match: 8. The CDR3 totals 17 residues. Per germline, CDR1 SGHVS and CDR2 FQNEAQ. CDR3 residues: CASSLMGGGASTGELFF. The CDR3 DNA sequence: TGTGCCAGCAGCTTAATGGGCGGGGGGGCTAGCACCGGGGAGCTGTTTTTT.

This clone appeared once. This chain links TRBV9 with TRBJ1-2; the match to TRBD1 covers 7 bases. Germline trimming cut 5 bases from V and 2 bases from J; bases unmatched to any gene: 12. The CDR3 loop spans 16 amino acids. Germline loops: CDR1 SGDLS, CDR2 YYNGEE. The CDR3 reads CASSRTGAQRNYGYTF. CDR3 nucleotides: TGTGCCAGCAGTCGTACAGGGGCCCAGAGGAACTATGGCTACACCTTC.